This T cell receptor beta chain was found in a study of OX40 agonist ivuxolimab in advanced cancers. Generated by immunoSEQ multiplex PCR, the TCRdb table keeps only in-frame clones and is missing some. The data hold 40,000 to 55,000 clones, with approximately 88% observed a single time. With respect to this clone: Its antigen is unknown.

Any history of autoimmune disease or systemic immunosuppression disqualified patients. V was trimmed by 5 bases and J by 2 bases, leaving 16 bases between them. Germline-derived CDR1 and CDR2 are MDHEN and SYDVKM. This CDR3 spans 15 amino acids. Study results and limitations: In a subset of nonresponders, normalized T-cell clonal expansion was also low.

The chain employs TRBV28 and TRBJ2-7; D possibly corresponds to TRBD2 (6 bases). The clonotype comes from an adult with an advanced solid tumor such as melanoma, head and neck, liver or kidney cancer. The sequences come from CD4+ or CD8+ T cells sorted from blood, collected in a trial of the OX40 agonist ivuxolimab. The CDR3, as DNA: TGTGCCAGCAGTGGCGGGACGTTCCTCGCCTACGAGCAGTACTTC. Translating it yields CASSGGTFLAYEQYF.